Reported below is one T cell receptor beta chain. The antigen is unknown. The repertoire was sequenced with immunoSEQ multiplex PCR; TCRdb's copy has only in-frame clones and lacks some. The table includes roughly 160,000 clones, roughly 89% detected once. The data were taken from a study of T cell responses to AZD1222 COVID-19 vaccine. Overall study findings and caveats: Donor demographics were predominantly white British with a female majority; clonal diversity may be underestimated. Of spike-specific TCRs, nearly half reportedly target regions left unmutated in variants.

The CDR3 consists of 14 residues. The V and J ends lost 7 bases and 9 bases respectively, with 21 bases between them. The V gene's germline CDR1 is MNHEY and CDR2 SVGAGI. Specimen: peripheral blood, collected on day 0 of AZD1222 vaccination. This TCR came from an adult in good health. This rearrangement joins TRBV6-5 to TRBJ1-1; D is possibly TRBD1 (5 bases). DNA of the CDR3: TGTGCCAGCATTTCGACCCGGGACGGCAAAAAAGCTTTCTTT. Protein: CASISTRDGKKAFF.